The T cell receptor beta chain under discussion was sequenced for a study of blood T cell repertoires in COVID-19 (dated by TCRdb to between 2020 and 2021). At the level of the whole study: Samples from collaborators originated in the United States, Italy and Spain and spanned both the acute and convalescent phases of COVID-19. The dataset comprised deeply sampled blood TCRbeta repertoires from subjects exposed to, actively infected with, or recovered from COVID-19. Where available, HLA class I and class II types were obtained from metadata supplied by the sample provider rather than from assay-based typing. The repertoires were made available in a free public database intended to serve as a resource for research on the immune response to SARS-CoV-2. The prospective study material was composed of cDNA or gDNA derived from T cells, B-cell-depleted T cells, or PBMCs. The samples were drawn from the first 160 participants of the ongoing ImmuneRACE study and from some 1,300 subjects provided by 6 global collaborators. Sample metadata almost always included a de-identified subject ID, COVID-19 status, age in years and sex.

What the work shows at the level of the full study, not this receptor alone: The quantity of clinical and demographic metadata differed by source and by participant and was supplied without curation.

TCRbeta CDR3 regions were amplified from genomic DNA by means of the immunoSEQ Assay, a bias-controlled multiplex PCR. The original pipeline was this. The number of nucleated cells in each sample was estimated from the amplification of reference gene primers within the assay. To quantify the absolute abundance of each unique TCRbeta CDR3 rearrangement, sequence reads were collapsed and filtered. For each sample, productive Simpson clonality was calculated as the square root of Simpson's diversity index over productive rearrangements. Drawn from immuneACCESS, this table holds only the in-frame rearrangements with V and J called that TCRdb kept. Clones are partly lost; checked studies trace under half to an unresolved V gene and leave the rest unexplained. From that table come the V and J calls and clone size; the DNA was used to work out D and trimming. In all, the sample holds a few hundred thousand clones, and around 90% of those were seen once. The ten top clones hold approximately 4% of the sample.

Participants in the prospective study were enrolled through a virtual design, were aged about 18 to 100 years, and lived in 20 to 30 United States geographic areas. To assign participants to cohorts, the prospective study relied on clinical history that participants themselves reported in a screening survey and a study questionnaire. In the prospective study, mobile phlebotomists collected whole blood, serum and a nasopharyngeal or oropharyngeal swab from each participant. Over a roughly two-month period, participants in the prospective study had the option of providing additional blood draws and questionnaires. Prospective study blood samples were shipped either frozen or at room temperature before DNA extraction. With regard to this clone: Its antigen is unknown. No much larger clonotype is one base removed from it; base qualities were not supplied.

The CDR3 runs 12 amino acids, cysteine and phenylalanine included. Only CDR3 DNA is held: 36 bases, read in frame from base 1. At the junction V is shortened by 3 bases and J by 6 bases, with 6 bases in between. The CDR1 and CDR2 encoded by the germline V gene (reference sequence) are SEHNR and FQNEAQ. The sequenced sample was PBMCs or T cells enriched from blood (not recorded which). The chain links TRBV7-9 with TRBJ2-1, with no D gene named confidently. The sequence was obtained from a woman between 18 and 30 years old with acute COVID-19. CDR3 sequence: CASSLNGNEQFF. The DNA sequence follows: TGTGCCAGCAGCTTGAACGGCAATGAGCAGTTCTTC.